This T cell receptor beta chain was captured by sequencing in a study of blood T cell repertoires in COVID-19. Turning to the study itself: Acute-phase and convalescent COVID-19 samples originated in the United States, Italy and Spain. Sources were T cells, B-cell-depleted T cells, or PBMCs; the material itself was cDNA or gDNA.

The CDR3 has 14 amino acids. The germline V gene has CDR1 KGHSH and CDR2 LQKENI. V trimming: 3 bases; J trimming: 3 bases; junction bases outside the gene matches: 2. Authors' methods: The assay estimated nucleated cells by amplifying reference gene primers. Produced via immunoSEQ multiplex PCR; TCRdb's table is partial and in-frame only. That table supplies the V and J calls and clone size; D and trimming were determined from the DNA. The sample holds about 78,000 clones, approximately 89% seen once. Source material: peripheral blood. This receptor was obtained from a man aged 45 to 65 with active or convalescent COVID-19. The rearrangement uses TRBV18 and TRBJ2-3, with 8 bases aligning to TRBD1. The CDR3 bases are TGTGCCAGCTCACCCACAGGGGGTACAGATACGCAGTATTTT. Translating it yields CASSPTGGTDTQYF.